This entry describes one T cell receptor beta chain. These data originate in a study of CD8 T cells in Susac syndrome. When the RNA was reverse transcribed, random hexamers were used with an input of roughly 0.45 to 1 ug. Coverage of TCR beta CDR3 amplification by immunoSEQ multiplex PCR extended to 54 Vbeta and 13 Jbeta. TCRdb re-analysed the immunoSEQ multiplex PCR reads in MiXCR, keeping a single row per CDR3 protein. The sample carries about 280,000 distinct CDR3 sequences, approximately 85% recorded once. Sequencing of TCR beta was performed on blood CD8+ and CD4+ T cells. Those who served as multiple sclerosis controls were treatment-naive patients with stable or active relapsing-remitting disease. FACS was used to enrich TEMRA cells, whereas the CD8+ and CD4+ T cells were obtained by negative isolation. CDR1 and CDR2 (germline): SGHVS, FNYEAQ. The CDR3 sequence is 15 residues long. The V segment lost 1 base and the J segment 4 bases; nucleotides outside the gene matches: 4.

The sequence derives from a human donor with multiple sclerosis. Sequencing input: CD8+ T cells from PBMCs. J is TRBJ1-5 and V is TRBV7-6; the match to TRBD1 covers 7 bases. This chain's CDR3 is CASSLGTGLNQPQHF. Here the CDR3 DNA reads TGTGCCAGCAGCTTAGGGACAGGCCTTAATCAGCCCCAGCATTTT. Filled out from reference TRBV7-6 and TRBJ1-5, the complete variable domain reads GAGVSQSPRYKVTKRGQDVALRCDPISGHVSLYWYRQALGQGPEFLTYFNYEAQQDKSGLPNDRFSAERPEGSISTLTIQRTEQRDSAMYRCASSLGTGLNQPQHFGDGTRLSIL.